The rows below give T cell receptor beta chains drawn from one sample of a study of blood T cell repertoires in COVID-19. Produced via immunoSEQ multiplex PCR; TCRdb's table is partial and in-frame only. The sample holds roughly 100,000 clones, 86% seen once. Specimen: peripheral blood. The receptors shown here come from a man of 80 years or more with acute or convalescent COVID-19. The CDR3 runs from the conserved cysteine through the conserved F or W. A D gene is named only where the DNA matches it firmly. The size field is filled for only some rows; it gives once, few, many or a size class.

TRBJ2-2,-,TRBV11-2,-,TGTGCCAGCAGCGTAGACAGTACCGGGGAGCTGTTTTTT,CASSVDSTGELFF
TRBJ2-3,-,TRBV7-3,-,TGTGCCAGCAGCTCAAGCACAGATACGCAGTATTTT,CASSSSTDTQYF
TRBJ1-4,-,TRBV29-1,-,TGCAGCGTTGTGGGACTAACTAATGAAAAACTGTTTTTT,CSVVGLTNEKLFF
TRBJ1-2,-,TRBV4-3,-,TGCGCCAGCAGCCATCACATTCAACCTGGAGGTAACTATGGCTACACCTTC,CASSHHIQPGGNYGYTF
TRBJ1-5,-,TRBV27,once,TGTGCCAGCAGTTTATCGGGTGGGCGCAATCAGCCCCAGCATTTT,CASSLSGGRNQPQHF
TRBJ2-2,-,TRBV6-5,-,TGTGCCAGCAGTTACTCGTCAGGGGCCACCGGGGAGCTGTTTTTT,CASSYSSGATGELFF
TRBJ2-7,-,TRBV10-2,-,TGCGCCAGCAGTGTGACAGGCCCCTACGAGCAGTACTTC,CASSVTGPYEQYF
TRBJ2-2,-,TRBV5-1,few,TGCGCCAGCAGCTCAGGATCCAACACCGGGGAGCTGTTTTTT,CASSSGSNTGELFF
TRBJ1-3,-,TRBV5-4,-,TGTGCCAGCAGCCTCGGACACCATAGCTCTGGAAACACCATATATTTT,CASSLGHHSSGNTIYF
TRBJ2-5,TRBD1,TRBV27,-,TGTGCCAGCAGGGCAGGGACAGGGGGACAAGAGACCCAGTACTTC,CASRAGTGGQETQYF
TRBJ2-1,-,TRBV24-1,-,TGTGCCACCAGGGGAGGCGCCTACAATGAGCAGTTCTTC,CATRGGAYNEQFF
TRBJ2-1,TRBD1,TRBV20-1,-,TGCAGTGCTAGTGGTCCCGGGACAGGGGGCGGTGAGCAGTTCTTC,CSASGPGTGGGEQFF
TRBJ2-3,-,TRBV7-3,-,TGTGCCAGCAGCCTCACCCGTGGCGGGGGCACAGATACGCAGTATTTT,CASSLTRGGGTDTQYF
TRBJ2-7,TRBD1,TRBV14,-,TGTGCCAGCAGAAAACAGGGGCTGGACGAGCAGTACTTC,CASRKQGLDEQYF
TRBJ1-2,-,TRBV19,-,TGTGCCAGTACCGGTGGAGGGGCAGGCTATGGCTACACCTTC,CASTGGGAGYGYTF
TRBJ2-5,-,TRBV18,-,TGTGCCAGCTCCAGCGAGTCAAGGGGAGAGACCCAGTACTTC,CASSSESRGETQYF
TRBJ2-7,-,TRBV10-3,-,TGTGCCATCAGTGACCCTAGCGTACACTCCTACGAGCAGTACTTC,CAISDPSVHSYEQYF